The T cell receptor beta chain described here comes from a study of early T cells in non-severe SARS-CoV-2 infection (dated by TCRdb to 2020 to 2022). Some background on the complete study: TCR sequencing used bulk RNA from unsorted whole blood, so alpha and beta chains could not be paired.

This clonotype was recorded at least ten times. The antigen this receptor binds is unknown. No much larger clone is present one base from it, and per-base qualities are unavailable. The study at large found these results: VDJdb matching was skewed toward anti-spike CD8 responses and likely underestimated virus-specific expansions, missing private and CD4 specificities.

A case-control design nested within a healthcare worker cohort in London, UK, was used, with weekly nasopharyngeal swab PCR tests and blood sampling performed. Healthcare workers were recruited during the week of the UK lockdown, between 23 and 31 March 2020, and followed weekly for up to roughly 15 weeks. Libraries were built with 5' RACE. TCRdb shows the sequencer as NextSeq 500. In the TCR library protocol, unique molecular identifiers were attached to individual cDNA molecules to correct for PCR bias and sequencing error. Both TCR alpha and beta chains were sequenced, and tight co-correlation was observed between alpha and beta sequence abundances in each sample. In the source study's methods: Decombinator V4 was used to perform V gene, J gene and CDR3 annotation of TCR sequences. TCRs were defined as expanded if a significant change between any two time points was detected under a Poisson model with p below 0.0001. TCR abundances were normalised to the total number of TCRs sequenced per sample and were expressed as counts per million. MAIT TCRs were defined by TRAV1-2 paired with TRAJ12, TRAJ20 or TRAJ33, and iNKT TCRs by TRAV10 paired with TRAJ18. A search of VDJdb, accessed on 1 November 2021, was run for TCRs annotated to CMV, EBV and SARS-CoV-2, with TCRs annotated for multiple antigens excluded. TCRdb reprocessing: public reads trimmed at Q25 with fastp, clones called with MiXCR, in-frame beta chains kept. A single entry per CDR3 protein holds the most common genes and DNA from its merged rows. What appears here as the V and J calls and clone size reflects TCRdb's work, not the paper's. The sample contains tens of thousands of distinct CDR3 sequences, roughly 4.7% of them found a single time. Together, the top ten hold 7.8% of the sample.

Trimming costs V 11 bases and J 5 bases, and their ends lie 18 bases apart. The CDR3, from cysteine to phenylalanine, totals 14 residues. CDR3 DNA only is kept here, 42 bases in frame from base 1. The germline V gene provides CDR1 SNHLY and CDR2 FYNNEI. The clonotype originates from an adult who was a healthcare worker with PCR-confirmed SARS-CoV-2 infection or an uninfected control (not recorded which). Sequenced: whole blood. Recombination joined TRBV2 with TRBJ1-4, and perhaps TRBD1 as D gene, on 5 matching bases. The CDR3 here reads CACPQGRANEKLFF. The sequence in DNA is TGTGCCTGCCCCCAGGGAAGGGCAAATGAAAAACTGTTTTTT.